The TCR beta chain under discussion was sequenced for a study of early T cells in non-severe SARS-CoV-2 infection. Study summary: Bulk RNA isolated from unsorted whole blood underwent sequencing; chains were not paired.

Broader study findings: The VDJdb matching leaned toward anti-spike CD8 responses and overlooked private and CD4 specificities.

Points on this clonotype: Its antigen is unknown.

Unique molecular identifiers (one per individual cDNA molecule) were attached. Via MiXCR, TCRdb re-called the 5' RACE reads, giving one row per CDR3 protein. The repertoire holds some 80,000 distinct CDR3 sequences, with 10% to 15% as singletons. Trimming took 0 bases from V and 0 from J, leaving 8 bases between them. The CDR3 is 15 amino acids. The germline V gene encodes CDR1 KGHSH and CDR2 LQKENI. The V and J genes are TRBV18 and TRBJ1-2, with a weak D call TRBD1 (5 bases). This clonotype originated in an adult who was a healthcare worker with PCR-confirmed SARS-CoV-2 infection or an uninfected control (not recorded which). The donor label of this sample is uncertain. This material consisted of whole blood, taken at baseline. CDR3 coding DNA: TGTGCCAGCTCACCACCGAGGGGCGCTAACTATGGCTACACCTTC. Its translation is CASSPPRGANYGYTF.